This TCR beta chain was found in a study of response to subunit inactivated influenza vaccine. General study findings and limits: The authors put forward the suggestion that each seasonal influenza vaccination may bring in only a limited number of new T cells.

TCRdb reanalysed the RT-PCR reads using MiXCR and keeps one entry per CDR3 protein. The sample consists of more than 400,000 distinct CDR3 sequences, over 9.5% of them appearing once. This clonotype appeared many times. Its antigen is still unknown. The sequence came from a man aged 50 or older who received an inactivated influenza vaccine. Here the sequenced sample was PBMCs from blood, taken roughly 45 days after vaccination.

This chain's CDR3 is CSARPQGHGYTF. Here the CDR3 DNA reads TGCAGTGCTAGGCCACAGGGACATGGCTACACCTTC. The chain links TRBV20-1 to TRBJ1-2; tentative D call: TRBD1 (6 bases). V dropped 3 bases and J dropped 6 bases, with 11 bases sitting between them. The CDR3 runs 12 residues. Germline lookup yields CDR1 DFQATT and CDR2 SNEGSKA (reference sequence).